A single sample is the source of the 11 T cell receptor beta chains below, sequenced in a study of blood T cells in healthy people across ages. Using a J-beta primer mix together with a sample-barcoded 5' primer, a second PCR was run for roughly 7 to 11 cycles. TCRdb passed the 5' RACE reads through MiXCR, listing each CDR3 protein once. Found here are over 1,200,000 distinct CDR3 sequences, 59% of them singletons; the top ten hold 6.5% to 8.5%. Sequences were obtained from blood. These receptors were collected from a young man in good health.

The genes are TRBV29-1 and TRBJ2-1; 8 nucleotides align to TRBD1. Trimming at V came to 4 bases and at J to 8 bases, leaving 10 bases not matched to a gene. The CDR3 has 14 residues. Germline CDR1 and CDR2: SQVTM and ANQGSEA. As DNA, the CDR3 is TGCAGCGTTGCCGGGACCCCAGGGGGCTATGAGCAGTTCTTC. It codes for CSVAGTPGGYEQFF.

Ten or more counts support this clonotype. This chain links TRBV10-3 with TRBJ2-1; TRBD1 matches 10 bases. The CDR3 runs to 14 residues. With V trimmed by 4 bases and J by 4 bases, 1 base remained unmatched. Germline CDR1 and CDR2: ENHRY and SYGVKD. DNA of the CDR3: TGTGCCATCAGTGGACAGGGGGCATACAATGAGCAGTTCTTC. Protein product: CAISGQGAYNEQFF.

This clonotype has more than one count but fewer than ten. The chain carries TRBV29-1 and TRBJ2-1; D remains ambiguous. The CDR3 consists of 16 residues. Germline-derived CDR1 and CDR2 are SQVTM and ANQGSEA. V shed 7 bases and J shed 4 bases, with 23 bases lying between them. CDR3 nucleotides: TGCAGCGGCCTCCCCGGAGAAGGGTCAAGGTACAATGAGCAGTTCTTC. This codes for CSGLPGEGSRYNEQFF.

This CDR3 reads CASSYSRGSGWTEAFF. The CDR3 coding sequence is TGTGCCAGCAGTTACTCACGCGGCAGCGGGTGGACTGAAGCTTTCTTT. V is TRBV6-7 and J is TRBJ1-1; no definite D call. TRBV6-7 qualifies as an ORF whose function is uncertain. The V gene lost 0 bases and the J gene lost 5 bases, with 16 bases spanning the gap. There are 16 residues in the CDR3.

For the CDR3, the DNA is TGTGCCTGGAGTGTGTCCCGCGAGCAGTACTTC. This gives the protein CAWSVSREQYF. The V and J genes are TRBV30 and TRBJ2-7; D ambiguous. The V gene lost 0 bases and the J gene lost 6 bases, with 6 bases spanning the gap. The CDR3 loop spans 11 amino acids. Germline V gives CDR1 GTSNPN, CDR2 SVGIG (reference sequence).

The V and J genes are TRBV29-1 and TRBJ1-1; D not certain. This CDR3 region has 12 residues. Germline loops: CDR1 SQVTM, CDR2 ANQGSEA. V was shortened by 6 bases and J by 6 bases, with 14 bases between the two germline ends. The CDR3 loop is CSVIIPKAEAFF. DNA for the CDR3: TGCAGCGTCATAATCCCGAAGGCTGAAGCTTTCTTT. The full variable domain, its missing parts supplied by reference TRBV29-1 and TRBJ1-1, is SAVISQKPSRDICQRGTSLTIQCQVDSQVTMMFWYRQQPGQSLTLIATANQGSEATYESGFVIDKFPISRPNLTFSTLTVSNMSPEDSSIYLCSVIIPKAEAFFGQGTRLTVV.

J is TRBJ1-4 and V is TRBV3-1, with 11 bases identical to TRBD1. Trimming took 1 base from V and 5 from J; bases not matched to a gene: 6. From germline, CDR1 is LGHDT and CDR2 YNNKEL (reference sequence). The CDR3 runs to 17 residues. The CDR3 DNA reads TGTGCCAGCAGCCAAGGGGACAGGGGGTGGCAAAATGAAAAACTGTTTTTT. This encodes CASSQGDRGWQNEKLFF.

The V call is TRBV30, the J call TRBJ1-2, with no clear D. The germline CDR1 and CDR2 sequences are GTSNPN and SVGIG (reference sequence). The CDR3 is made up of 10 amino acids. The V gene lost 6 bases and the J gene lost 6 bases, with 8 bases spanning the gap. Here the CDR3 reads CACRYDGYTF. The CDR3 coding sequence is TGTGCCTGCCGCTATGATGGCTACACCTTC.

The chain couples TRBV6-1 to TRBJ1-1, with no clear D. V gave up 6 bases and J gave up 5 bases, with 7 bases separating them. The CDR3 sequence is 11 residues long. Germline-derived CDR1 and CDR2 are MNHNS and SASEGT. The CDR3 region has the DNA TGTGCCAGCAGGGCTAGGACTGAAGCTTTCTTT. Translation: CASRARTEAFF.

The chain has TRBV29-1 and TRBJ2-1; D remains unclear. Near its end, the DNA agrees better with TRBJ2-7, so the J call may be wrong. The CDR3 is made up of 12 amino acids. The germline V gene encodes CDR1 SQVTM and CDR2 ANQGSEA. The CDR3 nucleotides read TGCAGCGTGGATGACTTCTACAATGAGCAGTACTTC. This translates into CSVDDFYNEQYF.

V and J are TRBV5-1 and TRBJ1-1, with unresolved D. Trimming left V 0 bases short and J 5 bases short, with 14 bases between. Germline loops: CDR1 SGHRS, CDR2 YFSETQ. There are 15 residues in the CDR3. The CDR3 here is CASSLEAGLETEAFF. The CDR3 DNA reads TGCGCCAGCAGCTTGGAAGCGGGGTTGGAGACTGAAGCTTTCTTT.